This section outlines one T cell receptor (beta chain) sequence together with its context. What it binds is unknown. This may arise from a read error, as a much more abundant clone is one base away. The germline gives CDR1 SGHVS, CDR2 FQNEAQ. The V end was cut by 5 bases, the J end by 4 bases, with 22 bases between. The CDR3 loop spans 17 amino acids. This sample is drawn from a study of T cell repertoires in cytomegalovirus infection. About the study: Newly reported HLA-C-restricted and thoroughly characterized HLA-B-restricted CMV epitopes were employed. Public TCR beta signatures indicated both CMV infection and matching HLA type. Study-level results: The response measured ex vivo was dominated by TCR beta clonotypes (HLA-C-restricted and CMV-specific).

TCRdb recomputed calls from the reads with MiXCR, one row per CDR3 protein. The sample yields 650,000 to 900,000 distinct CDR3 sequences, just under 30% seen once. The material was cultured CD8+ T cells from PBMCs, obtained from culture after CMV antigen stimulation. The TCR sequence derives from a human donor in good health (CMV status not recorded). Some clones in this sample may be carry-over from other donors' samples. The chain combines TRBV7-8 with TRBJ2-3; D unclear. CDR3 nucleotides: TGTGCCAGCAGCCCAGGAAAAGCCAACCCTAACTCAGATACGCAGTATTTT. This sequence encodes CASSPGKANPNSDTQYF.